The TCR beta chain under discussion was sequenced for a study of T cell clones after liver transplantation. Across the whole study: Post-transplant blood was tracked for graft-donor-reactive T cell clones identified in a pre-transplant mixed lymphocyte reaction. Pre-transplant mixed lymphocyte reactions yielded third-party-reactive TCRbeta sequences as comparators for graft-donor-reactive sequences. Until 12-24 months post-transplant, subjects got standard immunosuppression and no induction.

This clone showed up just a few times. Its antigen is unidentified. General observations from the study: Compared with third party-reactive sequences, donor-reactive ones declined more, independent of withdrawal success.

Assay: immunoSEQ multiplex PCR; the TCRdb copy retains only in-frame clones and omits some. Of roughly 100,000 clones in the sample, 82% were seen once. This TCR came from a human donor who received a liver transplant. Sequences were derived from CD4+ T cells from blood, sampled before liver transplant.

The CDR3 nucleotides read TGTGCCAGCAGCTTGATGGACAGGGCTGGAAACACCATATATTTT. This translates into CASSLMDRAGNTIYF. The chain uses TRBV5-6 and TRBJ1-3, with TRBD1 identical over 8 bases. The germline gives CDR1 SGHDT, CDR2 YYEEEE. The CDR3 loop spans 15 amino acids. Germline trimming cut 1 base from V and 2 bases from J; bases unmatched to any gene: 2.